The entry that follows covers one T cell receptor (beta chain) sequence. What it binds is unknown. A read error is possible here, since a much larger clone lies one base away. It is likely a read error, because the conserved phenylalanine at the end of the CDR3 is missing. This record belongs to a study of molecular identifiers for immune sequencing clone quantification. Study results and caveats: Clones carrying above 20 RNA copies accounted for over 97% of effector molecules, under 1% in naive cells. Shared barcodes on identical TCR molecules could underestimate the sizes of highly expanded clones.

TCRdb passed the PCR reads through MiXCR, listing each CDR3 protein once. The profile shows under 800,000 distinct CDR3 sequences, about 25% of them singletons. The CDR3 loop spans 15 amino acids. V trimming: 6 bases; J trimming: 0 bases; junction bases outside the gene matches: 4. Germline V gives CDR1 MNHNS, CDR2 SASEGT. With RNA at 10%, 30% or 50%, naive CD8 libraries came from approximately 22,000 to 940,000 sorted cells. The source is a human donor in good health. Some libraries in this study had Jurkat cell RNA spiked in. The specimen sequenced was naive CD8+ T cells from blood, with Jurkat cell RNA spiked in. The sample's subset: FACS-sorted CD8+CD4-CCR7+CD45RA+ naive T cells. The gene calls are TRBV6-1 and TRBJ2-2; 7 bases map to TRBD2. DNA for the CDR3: TGTGCCAGCAGGCTAGCGGATACGAACACCGGGGAGCTGTTTTCT. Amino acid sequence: CASRLADTNTGELFS.